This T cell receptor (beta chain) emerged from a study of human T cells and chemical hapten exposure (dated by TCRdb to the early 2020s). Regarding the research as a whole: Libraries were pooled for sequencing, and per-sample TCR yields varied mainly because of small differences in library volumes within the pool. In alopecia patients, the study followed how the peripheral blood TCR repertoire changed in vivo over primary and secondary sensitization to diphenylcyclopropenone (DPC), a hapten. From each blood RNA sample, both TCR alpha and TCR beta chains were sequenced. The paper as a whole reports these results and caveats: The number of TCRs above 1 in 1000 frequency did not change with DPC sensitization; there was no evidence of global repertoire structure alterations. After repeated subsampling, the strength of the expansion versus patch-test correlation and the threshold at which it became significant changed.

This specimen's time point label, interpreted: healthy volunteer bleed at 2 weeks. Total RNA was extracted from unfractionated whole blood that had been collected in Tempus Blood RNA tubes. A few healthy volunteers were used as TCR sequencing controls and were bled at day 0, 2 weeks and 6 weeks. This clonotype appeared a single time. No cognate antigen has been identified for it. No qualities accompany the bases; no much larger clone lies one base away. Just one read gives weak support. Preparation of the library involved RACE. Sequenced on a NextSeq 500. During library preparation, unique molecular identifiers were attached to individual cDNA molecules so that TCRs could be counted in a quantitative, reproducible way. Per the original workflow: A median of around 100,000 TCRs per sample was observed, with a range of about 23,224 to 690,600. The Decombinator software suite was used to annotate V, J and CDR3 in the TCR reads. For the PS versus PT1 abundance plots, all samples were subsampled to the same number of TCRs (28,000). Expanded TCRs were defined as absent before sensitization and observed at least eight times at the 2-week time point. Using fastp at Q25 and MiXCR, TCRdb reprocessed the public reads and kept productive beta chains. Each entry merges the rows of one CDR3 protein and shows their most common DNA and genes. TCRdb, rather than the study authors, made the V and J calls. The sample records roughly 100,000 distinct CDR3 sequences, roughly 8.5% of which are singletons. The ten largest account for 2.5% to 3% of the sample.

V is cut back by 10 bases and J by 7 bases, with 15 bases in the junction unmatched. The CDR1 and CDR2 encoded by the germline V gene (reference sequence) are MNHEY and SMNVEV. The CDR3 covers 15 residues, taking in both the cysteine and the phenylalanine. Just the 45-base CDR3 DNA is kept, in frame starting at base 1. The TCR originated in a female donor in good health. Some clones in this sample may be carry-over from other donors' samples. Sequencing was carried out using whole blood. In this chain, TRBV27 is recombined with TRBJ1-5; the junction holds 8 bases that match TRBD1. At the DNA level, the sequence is TGTGCCACCGGGTGGTTGGACAGGGCACACCAGCCCCAGCATTTT. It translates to CATGWLDRAHQPQHF.